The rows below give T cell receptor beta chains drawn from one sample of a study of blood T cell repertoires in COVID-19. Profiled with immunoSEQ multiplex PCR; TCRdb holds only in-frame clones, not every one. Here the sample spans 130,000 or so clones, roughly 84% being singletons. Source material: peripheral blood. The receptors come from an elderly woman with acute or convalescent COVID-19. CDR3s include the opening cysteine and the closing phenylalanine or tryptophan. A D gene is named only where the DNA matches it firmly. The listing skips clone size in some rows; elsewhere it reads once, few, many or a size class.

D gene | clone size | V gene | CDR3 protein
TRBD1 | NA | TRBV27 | CASSPTGGYEQYF
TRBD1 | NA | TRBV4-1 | CASRQNPGQGAGELFF
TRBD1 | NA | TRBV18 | CASSPRQGKETQYF
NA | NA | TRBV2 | CASSRTHTQGNSPLHF
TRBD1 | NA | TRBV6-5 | CASRKQGASETQYF
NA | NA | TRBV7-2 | CASSPYPRGLNTGELFF
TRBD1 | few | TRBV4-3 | CASSLGRDRANYGYTF
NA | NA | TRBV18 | CASSRAMGHSEETQYF
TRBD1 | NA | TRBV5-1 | CASSFGDRVTEAFF
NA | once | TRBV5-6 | CASSHRNRQLSTDTQYF
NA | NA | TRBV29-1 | CSVGEGGVNQPQHF